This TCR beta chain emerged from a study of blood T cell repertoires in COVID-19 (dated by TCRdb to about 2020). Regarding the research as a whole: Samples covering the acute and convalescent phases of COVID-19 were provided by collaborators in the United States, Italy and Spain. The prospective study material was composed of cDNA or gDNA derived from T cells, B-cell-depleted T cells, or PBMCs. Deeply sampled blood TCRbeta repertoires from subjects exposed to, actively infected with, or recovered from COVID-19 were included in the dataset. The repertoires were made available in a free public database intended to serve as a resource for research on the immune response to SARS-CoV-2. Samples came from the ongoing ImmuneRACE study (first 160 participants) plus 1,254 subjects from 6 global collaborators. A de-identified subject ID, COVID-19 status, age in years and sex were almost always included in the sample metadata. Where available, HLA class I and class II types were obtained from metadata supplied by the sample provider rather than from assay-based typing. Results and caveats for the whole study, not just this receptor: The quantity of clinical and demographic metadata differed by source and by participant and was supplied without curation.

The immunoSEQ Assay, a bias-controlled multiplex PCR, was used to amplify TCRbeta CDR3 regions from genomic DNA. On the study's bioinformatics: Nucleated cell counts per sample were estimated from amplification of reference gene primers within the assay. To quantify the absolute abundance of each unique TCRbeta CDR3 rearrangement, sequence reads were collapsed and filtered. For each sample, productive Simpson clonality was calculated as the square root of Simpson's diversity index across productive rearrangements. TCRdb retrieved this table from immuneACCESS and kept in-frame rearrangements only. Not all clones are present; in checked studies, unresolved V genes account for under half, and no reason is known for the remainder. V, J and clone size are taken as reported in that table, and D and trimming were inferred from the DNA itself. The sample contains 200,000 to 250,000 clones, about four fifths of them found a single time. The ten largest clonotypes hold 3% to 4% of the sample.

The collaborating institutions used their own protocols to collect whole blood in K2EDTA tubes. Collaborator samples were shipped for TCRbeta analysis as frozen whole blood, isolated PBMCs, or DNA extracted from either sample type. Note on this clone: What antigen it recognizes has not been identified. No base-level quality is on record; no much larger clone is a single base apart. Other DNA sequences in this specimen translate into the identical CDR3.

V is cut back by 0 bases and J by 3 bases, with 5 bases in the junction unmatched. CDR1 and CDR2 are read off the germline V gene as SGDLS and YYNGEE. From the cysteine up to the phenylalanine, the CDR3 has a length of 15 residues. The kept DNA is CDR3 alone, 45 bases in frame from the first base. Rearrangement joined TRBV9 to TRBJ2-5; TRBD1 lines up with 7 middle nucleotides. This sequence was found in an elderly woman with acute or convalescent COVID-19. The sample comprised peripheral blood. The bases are TGTGCCAGCAGCGTAGCAGGGGGATTAAAAGAGACCCAGTACTTC. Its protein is CASSVAGGLKETQYF.